This T cell receptor beta chain was obtained from a study of cytomegalovirus exposure and HLA in healthy donors. Primers for the PCR totalled 60 Vbeta and 13 Jbeta. Data came from immunoSEQ multiplex PCR; TCRdb stores just in-frame clones and leaves some out. This repertoire includes under 250,000 clones. The receptor's source is a girl aged 2-10 years in good health and CMV-seropositive. Sequenced input: PBMCs.

Here the CDR3 reads CASSVAASGMGEQFF. The CDR3, as DNA: TGTGCCAGCAGCGTAGCGGCTAGCGGGATGGGTGAGCAGTTCTTC. The J gene is TRBJ2-1, the V gene TRBV9, with TRBD2 matching over 9 bases. Germline V gene lookup returns CDR1 SGDLS and CDR2 YYNGEE. The CDR3 runs 15 residues. J gave up 9 bases and V 0 bases, and 7 bases lay outside the gene matches.